This entry is about one T cell receptor beta chain. Many counts were recorded for this clonotype. Its antigen target is currently unknown. Per-base qualities were not stored, and no clone one base away is much larger. These data originate in a study of regulatory T cells in long-lasting Graves disease (dated by TCRdb to about 2021). Background for the entire study: In the newly diagnosed Graves' disease group, patients had been taking antithyroid drugs for less than 3 months. Patients with persistent Graves' disease were compared with patients with newly diagnosed Graves' disease using TCR sequencing and RNA sequencing of peripheral blood. A total of roughly 35 samples underwent TCR sequencing: about 13 from persistent and roughly 20 from newly diagnosed Graves' disease patients. The study was registered as a clinical trial and conducted in China. Study-level results and caveats: Sequencing and analysis were limited to the TCR beta chain. The authors acknowledged the small sample size as a limitation that may reduce accuracy. Compared with newly diagnosed patients, persistent Graves' disease patients had lower TCR Shannon entropy and fewer highly expanded clones, which suggests clonal expansion. Persistent disease showed preferential use of TRBV28, TRBJ1-2 and TRBJ2-5, whereas newly diagnosed disease favored TRBV20-1 and TRBJ2-1. The study examined only peripheral blood because the primary lesion, thyroid tissue, could not be accessed. Persistent patients shared more public clonotypes among themselves (fewer than 3,000) than newly diagnosed patients did (more than 950).

V lost 0 bases and J lost 4 bases; the stretch between them is 10 bases long. Spanning cysteine to phenylalanine, the CDR3 consists of 14 amino acids. Only CDR3 DNA is held: 42 bases, read in frame from base 1. In the germline V gene, CDR1 corresponds to SGHRS and CDR2 to YFSETQ. Library generation was performed with multiplex PCR. Sequenced on an Illumina HiSeq 4000. TCR beta libraries were built with iRepertoire HTBI primers and Arm-PCR amplification of CDR3 regions. Before sequencing, the PCR products underwent gel purification. The paper's data handling went like this. A total of around 59 TRBV and approximately 15 TRBJ segments were identified across samples and were used for gene usage analysis of CDR3 amino acid clonotypes. COPE and FqMerger were used to merge the filtered high-quality paired reads into contigs. BLAST was used to align contigs to the IMGT TRBV, TRBD and TRBJ reference genes, and CDR3 was defined following IMGT. Any clonotype with a frequency above 0.1% was classified as a highly expanded clone. Shannon entropy served as the measure of repertoire diversity, while the Gini coefficient captured V-J evenness. Public clonotypes were defined as clonotypes shared by more than one individual. Starting from the raw public reads, TCRdb applied fastp trimming at Q25, assembled clones with MiXCR and retained in-frame beta chains. Rows merge per CDR3 protein into single entries with the most common DNA and genes. TCRdb assigned the V and J calls; the authors' analysis was not used. This sample is represented by about 220,000 distinct CDR3 sequences; 15% to 20% of them were singletons. The top ten clones comprise roughly 10% of the sample.

In the paper's terms, the time point label means: newly diagnosed GD, antithyroid drugs for less than 3 months. RNA was extracted from PBMCs in TRIzol for both TCR sequencing and RNA sequencing. The diagnosis of Graves' disease was made according to American Thyroid Association guidelines. Recruitment of patients was carried out at an endocrinology department in Xi'an, China. From each patient, approximately 9 milliliters of peripheral blood was collected into an EDTA anticoagulant tube. Ficoll Paque Plus density gradient separation was used to isolate PBMCs, and no additional T cell sorting was done. RNA quality was checked with an Agilent 2100 Bioanalyzer and agarose gel, and concentration with a NanoDrop 2000. The same data also went into a second study, on T cells in Graves' hyperthyroidism and ophthalmopathy. That second report states: A patient counted as having stable Graves' hyperthyroidism if no progression to ophthalmopathy occurred over 18 months of follow-up. The hyperthyroidism patients were between 18 and 65 years old and newly diagnosed, with a disease duration of less than 2 months. The study excluded patients with uncontrolled infections, other autoimmune diseases, pregnancy or lactation. Diagnoses relied on clinical symptoms, serum thyroxine and TRAb, thyroid ultrasound and orbital computed tomography. The first round of RT-PCR for the TCR CDR3 was performed with the HTBI primer set and the Qiagen OneStep RT-PCR kit. Most expanded thyroid clonotypes (frequency above 0.001) were also found in blood, which suggests that blood repertoires may mirror thyroid immune responses. Ophthalmopathy was separated from stable hyperthyroidism by a 13 V-J signature model, with over 85% sensitivity and about 81% specificity obtained in cross-validation and 80%/75% obtained in testing. In validation, the model predicted progression to ophthalmopathy with 65% to 71% sensitivity and roughly 75% specificity, a median of 6.5 months before onset. A discovery cohort of about a hundred patients, about 44 with Graves' ophthalmopathy and 55 to 60 with stable Graves' hyperthyroidism, was used to find distinguishing TCR V-J signatures. An independent validation cohort of 18 to 20 hyperthyroidism patients and 17 patients who later progressed to ophthalmopathy tested prospective prediction of ophthalmopathy. The 100 or so discovery patients were randomly split 7:3 into training and test sets. In addition, the study compared T-cell repertoires in thyroid tissue and in blood from six Graves' hyperthyroidism patients. Once sampling was done, hyperthyroidism patients were given methimazole at a starting dose of 30 mg daily, whereas ophthalmopathy patients were given high-dose intravenous methylprednisolone. A second multiplex PCR round built the libraries, followed by size selection and purification. The libraries were sequenced on an Illumina HiSeq2000 using paired-end 100 bp reads. SOAPnuke was used to process the raw data, with reads discarded if the reads contained adapters or uncalled bases, had a mean Phred below 15, or lacked an exact constant-primer or identifier match. High-quality paired reads were merged using COPE v1.2.5, and each unique nucleotide sequence was defined as a clonotype. MiTCR v1.1 was used to align clonotypes to the IMGT TRBV, TRBD and TRBJ reference segments. Only V-J combinations with frequency above 0.0001, covering 99% to 99.2% of repertoires, were analysed. The TCS score was defined as F50 (clonal expansion) divided by E x V (chaos), with BLOSUM62-based TCRdist calculated between CDR3 peptides within each V-J. Welch's t-statistics and random forest reduced fewer than 600 V-J features to 13, which were used in a naive Bayes classifier (R e1071). Sample size was not statistically predetermined, and investigators were not blinded to group allocation. TCR Vbeta CDR3 sequencing of roughly 140 peripheral blood samples (roughly 41 ophthalmopathy, about 74 hyperthyroidism and some 17 progressor patients) is reported in the paper.

The origin of this receptor is a woman in her thirties with Graves disease. Donor details come from another sample of the same person, matched by shared clones. This sequence uses TRBV5-1 and TRBJ1-2, with no D gene named confidently. The specimen comprised peripheral blood mononuclear cells (PBMCs), sampled at new diagnosis, from a patient treated with antithyroid drugs. The DNA reads TGCGCCAGCAGCTTGGGCGGACGGAGCTATGGCTACACCTTC. Translated, it reads CASSLGGRSYGYTF.